The next 16 T cell receptor beta chains were all read from a single sample in a study of shared T cell receptors in the human thymus. TCRdb keeps only in-frame clones here, not all; method: immunoSEQ multiplex PCR. Of hundreds of thousands of clones in the sample, more than 75% were seen once. The same specimen was also included in a second study, on human thymus T cells.

Material: thymocytes. The receptors stem from a boy in the first two years of life with a congenital heart defect.

The chain is built from TRBV4-2 and TRBJ2-6; D possibly corresponds to TRBD1 (6 bases). The CDR3 spans 18 residues. Looked up from germline, CDR1 is LGHNA and CDR2 is YNFKEQ. V shed 8 bases and J shed 2 bases, with 22 bases lying between them. CDR3 sequence (DNA): TGTGCCAGCTCCACAGGGTCAGGGGAGCGGCCTGGGGCCAACGTCCTGACTTTC. Its protein product is CASSTGSGERPGANVLTF.

This clone is a singleton in its sample. This sequence joins TRBV19 and TRBJ1-5; 10 nucleotides agree with TRBD1. CDR1 LNHDA and CDR2 SQIVND come from the germline V gene (reference sequence). J gave up 9 bases and V 4 bases, and 12 bases lay outside the gene matches. CDR3 size: 16 residues. Here the CDR3 reads CASSSLDRGLESPQHF. CDR3 DNA sequence: TGTGCCAGTAGTAGCCTAGACAGGGGGCTAGAGTCGCCCCAGCATTTT.

This clone was observed once. This chain connects TRBV27 to TRBJ2-5; TRBD2 matches at 9 bases. The CDR3 spans 19 residues. V lost 5 bases, J lost 6 bases, and 22 bases stayed unmatched. Germline loops: CDR1 MNHEY, CDR2 SMNVEV (reference sequence). Here the CDR3 DNA reads TGTGCCAGCAGTCCCAGGTCAGCGGGAGGACCCGAGTTGCCTAAGACCCAGTACTTC. It encodes CASSPRSAGGPELPKTQYF.

The chain joins TRBV15 to TRBJ1-2, with 7 nucleotides matching TRBD1. The CDR3 extends over 14 amino acids. The trim removed 1 base at V and 4 bases at J, leaving 3 bases unmatched. Germline assignment: CDR1 LNHNV and CDR2 YYDKDF (reference sequence). CDR3 sequence (DNA): TGTGCCACCAGCAGAGGACAGGGCCGCTATGGCTACACCTTC. As protein: CATSRGQGRYGYTF. Looking up the rest from reference TRBV15 and TRBJ1-2 gives the full variable domain: DAMVIQNPRYQVTQFGKPVTLSCSQTLNHNVMYWYQQKSSQAPKLLFHYYDKDFNNEADTPDNFQSRRPNTSFCFLDIRSPGLGDTAMYLCATSRGQGRYGYTFGSGTRLTVV.

The chain recombines TRBV6-6 with TRBJ1-1, with 7 bases that match TRBD1. In germline, CDR1 is MNHNY, CDR2 SVGAGI (reference sequence). The CDR3 runs to 13 residues. After removal of 7 bases from V and 4 bases from J, the junction contained 6 bases not matched to a gene. CDR3 bases: TGTGCCAGCATACGGGACAGCGGCACTGAAGCTTTCTTT. Its protein product is CASIRDSGTEAFF.

This clone was seen only a few times. The rearrangement uses TRBV5-4 and TRBJ1-6, with TRBD1 matching 10 bases. With V trimmed by 5 bases and J by 9 bases, 5 bases remained unmatched. Germline V lookup: CDR1 SGHNT, CDR2 YYREEE (reference sequence). This CDR3 comprises 14 residues. In DNA form, the CDR3 reads TGTGCCAGCAGGTCCGGGACAGGGGCTTCACCCCTCCACTTT. This codes for CASRSGTGASPLHF.

This clone was observed a handful of times. This chain uses TRBV4-2 with TRBJ1-3; TRBD1 is a possible D gene (6 bases). The CDR3 is 14 amino acids. In germline, CDR1 is LGHNA, CDR2 YNFKEQ. V was trimmed by 10 bases and J by 2 bases, leaving 15 bases between them. As DNA, the CDR3 is TGTGCCACCGCACTGGGGGCGGCTGGAAACACCATATATTTT. Translation: CATALGAAGNTIYF.

The chain employs TRBV7-9 and TRBJ2-3, with a tentative D call TRBD2 (6 bases). V lost 5 bases and J lost 2, with 20 bases in between. Per the germline V gene, CDR1 is SEHNR and CDR2 is FQNEAQ (reference sequence). There are 17 residues in the CDR3. The CDR3, as DNA: TGTGCCAGCAGCCCTGCGGGGCGGCCCCACCCCACAGATACGCAGTATTTT. It is translated as CASSPAGRPHPTDTQYF.

This clone was counted once. The rearrangement joins TRBV7-8 to TRBJ2-1; the match to TRBD2 covers 7 bases. Germline loops: CDR1 SGHVS, CDR2 FQNEAQ. The junction had 5 bases not matched to a gene; V was cut back by 0 bases and J by 3 bases. CDR3 length equals 16 residues. The chain's CDR3 is CASSLAGEGNYNEQFF. The CDR3 DNA sequence: TGTGCCAGCAGCTTAGCTGGGGAGGGAAACTACAATGAGCAGTTCTTC.

The table lists this clone with a few counts. The chain combines TRBV7-9 with TRBJ2-1, with 9 bases fitting TRBD1. CDR1 and CDR2 (germline): SEHNR, FQNEAQ (reference sequence). The CDR3 totals 12 residues. The V and J ends lost 11 bases and 5 bases, in that order; junction bases with no gene match: 4. CDR3 loop: CAGGQGHNEQFF. CDR3 bases: TGTGCCGGAGGACAGGGGCACAATGAGCAGTTCTTC.

J is TRBJ2-2 and V is TRBV14, with 10 bases identical to TRBD1. The CDR3 runs 16 residues. Germline trimming cut 0 bases from V and 7 bases from J; bases unmatched to any gene: 5. Germline lookup yields CDR1 SGHDN and CDR2 FVKESK. The CDR3 here is CASSQEGGQGYGELFF. CDR3 nucleotide sequence: TGTGCCAGCAGCCAAGAAGGGGGACAGGGGTACGGGGAGCTGTTTTTT.

This clone has a handful of counts. This chain uses TRBV12-5 with TRBJ2-1; the match to TRBD2 covers 7 bases. In germline, CDR1 is LGHNT, CDR2 FRNRAP. With V trimmed by 7 bases and J by 0 bases, 9 bases remained unmatched. The CDR3 runs 16 residues. The CDR3 here is CASAYEAGSSYNEQFF. The DNA for the CDR3 is TGTGCTAGTGCCTACGAAGCGGGGAGCTCCTACAATGAGCAGTTCTTC.

This chain uses TRBV6-1 with TRBJ2-7, with unresolved D. The CDR3 is made up of 14 amino acids. Trimming removed 5 bases at V and 1 base at J, with 12 bases between. Germline values: CDR1 MNHNS, CDR2 SASEGT. CDR3 nucleotides: TGTGCCAGCAGTCAGAAGAGCGCATCCTACGAGCAGTACTTC. Its protein product is CASSQKSASYEQYF.

In the case of this clone: The junction departs from the called germline gene at one end, perhaps through a read error. The genes are TRBV27 and TRBJ1-1; D not resolved. The CDR3 covers 17 residues. Germline V CDR1 and CDR2: MNHEY, SMNVEV (reference sequence). The chain's CDR3 is CASSPSPGPPVNAEAFF. In DNA form, the CDR3 reads TGTGCCAGCAGTCCGTCTCCGGGTCCCCCGGTGAACGCTGAAGCTTTCTTT.

In its sample, this clone was seen once. The CDR3 DNA is TGTGCCAGCAGCTTAATCCGGGACTCCCTTGGGGAGCAGTACTTC. Translating gives CASSLIRDSLGEQYF. V is TRBV7-4 and J is TRBJ2-7, with D perhaps TRBD2 (6 bases). The germline CDR1 and CDR2 sequences are SGHVT and SQSDAQ. The ends were cut back, 2 bases at V and 7 bases at J, with 18 bases in the middle. The CDR3 runs 15 residues.

CDR3 bases: TGTGCCAGCAGCGTAGCCCAGACTAGCGGAAATAGTTATGAGCAGTTCTTC. As protein: CASSVAQTSGNSYEQFF. The rearrangement joins TRBV9 to TRBJ2-1; the match to TRBD2 covers 9 bases. The CDR3 consists of 17 residues. Germline CDR1 reads SGDLS; CDR2 reads YYNGEE. V was clipped by 0 bases and J by 8 bases; unmatched bases: 12. Looking up the rest from reference TRBV9 and TRBJ2-1 gives the full variable domain: DSGVTQTPKHLITATGQRVTLRCSPRSGDLSVYWYQQSLDQGLQFLIQYYNGEERAKGNILERFSAQQFPDLHSELNLSSLELGDSALYFCASSVAQTSGNSYEQFFGPGTRLTVL.